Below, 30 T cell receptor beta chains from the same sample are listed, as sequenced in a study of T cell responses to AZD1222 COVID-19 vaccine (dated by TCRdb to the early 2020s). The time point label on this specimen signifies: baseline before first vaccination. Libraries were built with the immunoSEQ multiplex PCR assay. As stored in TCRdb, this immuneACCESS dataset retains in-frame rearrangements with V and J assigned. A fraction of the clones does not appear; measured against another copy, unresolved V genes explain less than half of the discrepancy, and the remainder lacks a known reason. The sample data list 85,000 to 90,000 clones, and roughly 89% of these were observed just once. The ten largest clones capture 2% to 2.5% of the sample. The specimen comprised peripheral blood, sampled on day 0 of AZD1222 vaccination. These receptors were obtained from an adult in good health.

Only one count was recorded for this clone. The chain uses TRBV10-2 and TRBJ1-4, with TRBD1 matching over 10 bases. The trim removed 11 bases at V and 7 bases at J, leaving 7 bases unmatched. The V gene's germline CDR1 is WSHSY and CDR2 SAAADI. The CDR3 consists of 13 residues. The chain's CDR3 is CASSGDRGEKLFF. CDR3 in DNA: TGCGCCTCTTCGGGGGACAGGGGTGAAAAACTGTTTTTT.

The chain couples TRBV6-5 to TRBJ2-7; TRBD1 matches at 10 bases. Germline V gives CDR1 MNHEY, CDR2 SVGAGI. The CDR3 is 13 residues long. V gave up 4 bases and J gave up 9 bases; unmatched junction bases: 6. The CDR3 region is CASSFGTGEGQYF. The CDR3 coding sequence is TGTGCCAGCAGTTTTGGGACAGGGGAAGGGCAGTACTTC.

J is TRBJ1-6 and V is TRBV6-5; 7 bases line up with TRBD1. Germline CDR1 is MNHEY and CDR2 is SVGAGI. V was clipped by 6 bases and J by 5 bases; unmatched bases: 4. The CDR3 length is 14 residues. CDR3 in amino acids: CASRGTANNSPLHF. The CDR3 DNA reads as TGTGCCAGCAGAGGGACAGCCAATAATTCACCCCTCCACTTT.

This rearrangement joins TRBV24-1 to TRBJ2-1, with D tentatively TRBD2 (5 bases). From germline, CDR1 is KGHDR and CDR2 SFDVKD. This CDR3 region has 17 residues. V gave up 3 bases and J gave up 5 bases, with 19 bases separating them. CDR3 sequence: CATSDNGVAQRNNEQFF. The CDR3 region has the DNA TGTGCCACCAGTGATAACGGGGTAGCCCAAAGAAACAATGAGCAGTTCTTC.

The CDR3 nucleotides are TGTGCCAGCAGCGTAGCTGGGACAGGGTCTAGAGAGACCCAGTACTTC. It specifies CASSVAGTGSRETQYF. V and J are TRBV9 and TRBJ2-5; 9 bases are shared with TRBD1. There are 16 residues in the CDR3. Germline V CDR1 and CDR2: SGDLS, YYNGEE. V lost 0 bases and J lost 4; bases outside the gene matches: 7.

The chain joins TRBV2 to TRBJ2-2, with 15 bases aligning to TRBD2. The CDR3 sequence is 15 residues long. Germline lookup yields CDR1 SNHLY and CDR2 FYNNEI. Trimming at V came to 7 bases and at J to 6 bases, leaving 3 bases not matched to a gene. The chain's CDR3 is CASMRTSGGAGELFF. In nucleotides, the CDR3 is TGTGCCAGCATGAGGACTAGCGGGGGGGCCGGGGAGCTGTTTTTT. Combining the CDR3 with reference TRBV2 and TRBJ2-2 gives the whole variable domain EPEVTQTPSHQVTQMGQEVILRCVPISNHLYFYWYRQILGQKVEFLVSFYNNEISEKSEIFDDQFSVERPDGSNFTLKIRSTKLEDSAMYFCASMRTSGGAGELFFGEGSRLTVL.

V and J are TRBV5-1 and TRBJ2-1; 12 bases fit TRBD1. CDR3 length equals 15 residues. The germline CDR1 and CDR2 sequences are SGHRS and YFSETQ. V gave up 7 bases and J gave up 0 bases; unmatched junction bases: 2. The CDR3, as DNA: TGCGCCAGCGGGACAGGGGGCGGCTCCTACAATGAGCAGTTCTTC. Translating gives CASGTGGGSYNEQFF.

The DNA of the CDR3 is TGTGCCAGTAGGGGGATTCGAGAGGGTGGCAATCAGCCCCAGCATTTT. It is translated as CASRGIREGGNQPQHF. The chain links TRBV19 to TRBJ1-5, with D unclear. From germline, CDR1 is LNHDA and CDR2 SQIVND (reference sequence). The CDR3 loop spans 16 amino acids. The V gene lost 6 bases and the J gene lost 2 bases, with 17 bases spanning the gap.

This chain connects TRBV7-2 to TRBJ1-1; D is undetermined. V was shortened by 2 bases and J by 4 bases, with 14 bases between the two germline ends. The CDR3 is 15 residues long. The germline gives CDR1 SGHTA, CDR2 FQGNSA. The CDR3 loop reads CASSLNSGLGTEAFF. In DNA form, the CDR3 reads TGTGCCAGCAGCTTAAATTCGGGTTTAGGCACTGAAGCTTTCTTT.

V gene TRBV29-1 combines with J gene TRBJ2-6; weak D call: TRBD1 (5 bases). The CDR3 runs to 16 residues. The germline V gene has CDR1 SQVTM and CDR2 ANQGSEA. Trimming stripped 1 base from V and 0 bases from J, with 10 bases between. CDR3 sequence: CSVEAQDHSGANVLTF. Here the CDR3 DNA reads TGCAGCGTTGAAGCACAGGACCACTCTGGGGCCAACGTCCTGACTTTC.

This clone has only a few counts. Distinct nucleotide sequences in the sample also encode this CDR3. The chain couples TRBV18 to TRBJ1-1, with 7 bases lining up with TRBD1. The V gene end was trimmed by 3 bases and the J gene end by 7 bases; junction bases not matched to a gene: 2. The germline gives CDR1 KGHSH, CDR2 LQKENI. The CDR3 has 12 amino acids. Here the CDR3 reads CASSPRTGEAFF. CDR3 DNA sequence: TGTGCCAGCTCACCGCGGACAGGTGAAGCTTTCTTT.

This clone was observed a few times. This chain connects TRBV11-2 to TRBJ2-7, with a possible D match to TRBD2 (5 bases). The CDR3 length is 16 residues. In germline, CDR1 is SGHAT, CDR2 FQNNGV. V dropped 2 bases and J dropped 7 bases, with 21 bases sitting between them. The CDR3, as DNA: TGTGCCAGCAGCTTACAAATAGGAGCGGCCCTGGGGGAGCAGTACTTC. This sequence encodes CASSLQIGAALGEQYF.

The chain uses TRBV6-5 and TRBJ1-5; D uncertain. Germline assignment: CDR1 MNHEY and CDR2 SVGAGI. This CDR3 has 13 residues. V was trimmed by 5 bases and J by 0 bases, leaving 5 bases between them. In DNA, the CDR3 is TGTGCCAGCAGTCGAAATAGCAATCAGCCCCAGCATTTT. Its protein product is CASSRNSNQPQHF.

As DNA, the CDR3 is TGTGCCAGCAGCGTAGATAGGACAATATTAAATACGCAGTATTTT. Encoded protein: CASSVDRTILNTQYF. J is TRBJ2-3 and V is TRBV9; weak D call: TRBD1 (5 bases). V lost 0 bases, J lost 7 bases, and 15 bases lay in between. Germline V gene sequence: CDR1 SGDLS, CDR2 YYNGEE. This CDR3 spans 15 amino acids.

CDR3 DNA: TGTGCCAGCAGTCCGAGGGACAGCCTTCAACAGCCCCAGCATTTT. Amino acids: CASSPRDSLQQPQHF. V gene TRBV27 combines with J gene TRBJ1-5, with 7 bases matching TRBD1. The CDR3 loop spans 15 amino acids. The trim removed 5 bases at V and 7 bases at J, leaving 11 bases unmatched. Germline CDR1 and CDR2: MNHEY and SMNVEV (reference sequence).

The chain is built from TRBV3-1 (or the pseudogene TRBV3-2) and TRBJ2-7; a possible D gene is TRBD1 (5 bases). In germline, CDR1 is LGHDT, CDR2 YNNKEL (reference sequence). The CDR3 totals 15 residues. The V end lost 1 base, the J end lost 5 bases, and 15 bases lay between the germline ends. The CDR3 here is CASSQGGRAPDEQYF. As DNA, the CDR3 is TGTGCCAGCAGCCAAGGGGGCAGGGCCCCTGACGAGCAGTACTTC.

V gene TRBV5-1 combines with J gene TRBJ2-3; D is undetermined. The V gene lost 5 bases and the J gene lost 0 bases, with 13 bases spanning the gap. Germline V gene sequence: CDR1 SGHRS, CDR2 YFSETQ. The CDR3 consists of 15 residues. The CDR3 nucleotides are TGCGCCAGCAGACCGGACCCACTTAGCACAGATACGCAGTATTTT. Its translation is CASRPDPLSTDTQYF.

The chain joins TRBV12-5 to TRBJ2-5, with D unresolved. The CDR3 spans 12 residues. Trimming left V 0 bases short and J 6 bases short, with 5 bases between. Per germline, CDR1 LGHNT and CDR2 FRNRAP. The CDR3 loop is CASGLVRKTQYF. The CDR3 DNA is TGTGCTAGTGGTTTGGTACGGAAGACCCAGTACTTC.

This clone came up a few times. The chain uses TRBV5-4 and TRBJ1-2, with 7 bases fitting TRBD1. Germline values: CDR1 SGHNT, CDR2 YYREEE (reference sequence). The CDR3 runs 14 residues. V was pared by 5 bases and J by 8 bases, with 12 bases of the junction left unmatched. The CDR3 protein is CASRFDRALGGYTF. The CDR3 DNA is TGTGCCAGCAGATTCGACAGGGCACTCGGAGGCTACACCTTC.

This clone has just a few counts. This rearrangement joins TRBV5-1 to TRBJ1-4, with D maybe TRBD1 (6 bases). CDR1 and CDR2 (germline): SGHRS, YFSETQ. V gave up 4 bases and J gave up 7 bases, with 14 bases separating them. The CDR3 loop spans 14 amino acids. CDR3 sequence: CASSPGEWGEKLFF. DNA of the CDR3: TGCGCCAGCAGCCCAGGGGAGTGGGGTGAAAAACTGTTTTTT.

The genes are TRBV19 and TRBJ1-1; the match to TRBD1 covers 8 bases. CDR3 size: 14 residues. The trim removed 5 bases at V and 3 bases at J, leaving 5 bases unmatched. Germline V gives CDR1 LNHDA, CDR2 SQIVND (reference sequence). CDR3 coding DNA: TGTGCCAGTAGTCGGACAGGGAGGGACACTGAAGCTTTCTTT. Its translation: CASSRTGRDTEAFF.

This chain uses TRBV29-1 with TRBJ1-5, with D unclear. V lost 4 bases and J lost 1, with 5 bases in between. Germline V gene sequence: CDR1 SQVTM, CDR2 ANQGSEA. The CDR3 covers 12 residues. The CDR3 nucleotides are TGCAGCGTTGCGGGGAGCAATCAGCCCCAGCATTTT. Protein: CSVAGSNQPQHF.

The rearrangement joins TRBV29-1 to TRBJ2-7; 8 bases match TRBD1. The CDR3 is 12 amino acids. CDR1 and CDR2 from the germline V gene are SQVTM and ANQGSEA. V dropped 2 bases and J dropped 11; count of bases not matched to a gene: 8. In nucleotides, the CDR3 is TGCAGCGTTGAATGGGACAGGAAAGAAAAGTACTTC. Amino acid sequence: CSVEWDRKEKYF.

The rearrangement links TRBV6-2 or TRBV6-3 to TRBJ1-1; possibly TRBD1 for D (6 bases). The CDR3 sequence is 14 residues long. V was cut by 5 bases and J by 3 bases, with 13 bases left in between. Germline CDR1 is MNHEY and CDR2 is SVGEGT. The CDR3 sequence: CASSLLDRYTEAFF. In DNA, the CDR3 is TGTGCCAGCAGTCTCCTTGACAGGTACACTGAAGCTTTCTTT.

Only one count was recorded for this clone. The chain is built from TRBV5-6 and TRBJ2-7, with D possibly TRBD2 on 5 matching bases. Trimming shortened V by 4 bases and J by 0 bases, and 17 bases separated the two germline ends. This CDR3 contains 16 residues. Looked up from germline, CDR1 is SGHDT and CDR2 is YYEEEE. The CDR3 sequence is CASSPLLRRSSYEQYF. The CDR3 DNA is TGTGCCAGCAGCCCCCTACTCAGGAGGAGCTCCTACGAGCAGTACTTC. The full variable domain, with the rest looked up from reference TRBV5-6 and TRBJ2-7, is DAGVTQSPTHLIKTRGQQVTLRCSPKSGHDTVSWYQQALGQGPQFIFQYYEEEERQRGNFPDRFSGHQFPNYSSELNVNALLLGDSALYLCASSPLLRRSSYEQYFGPGTRLTVT.

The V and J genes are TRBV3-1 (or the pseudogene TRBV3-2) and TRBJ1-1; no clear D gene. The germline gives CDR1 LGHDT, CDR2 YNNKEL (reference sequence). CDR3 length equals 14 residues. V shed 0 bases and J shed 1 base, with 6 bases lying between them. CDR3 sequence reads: CASSQEAANTEAFF. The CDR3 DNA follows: TGTGCCAGCAGCCAAGAGGCAGCGAACACTGAAGCTTTCTTT.

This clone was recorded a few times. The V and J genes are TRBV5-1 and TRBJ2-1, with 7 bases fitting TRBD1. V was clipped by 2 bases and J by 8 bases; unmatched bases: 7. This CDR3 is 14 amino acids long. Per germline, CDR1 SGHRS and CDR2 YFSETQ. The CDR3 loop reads CASSLRGQRDEQFF. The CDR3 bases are TGCGCCAGCAGCTTAAGGGGGCAGAGGGATGAGCAGTTCTTC.

CDR3 amino acids: CASSIDMGYEQYF. DNA for the CDR3: TGTGCCAGTAGTATAGACATGGGCTACGAGCAGTACTTC. V is TRBV19 and J is TRBJ2-7, with no clear D. The CDR3 length is 13 residues. From germline, CDR1 is LNHDA and CDR2 SQIVND (reference sequence). The ends were cut back, 0 bases at V and 3 bases at J, with 6 bases in the middle.

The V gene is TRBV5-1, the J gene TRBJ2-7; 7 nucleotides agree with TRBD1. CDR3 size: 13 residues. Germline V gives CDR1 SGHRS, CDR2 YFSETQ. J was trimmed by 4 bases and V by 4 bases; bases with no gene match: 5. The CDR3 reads CASSRGTDYEQYF. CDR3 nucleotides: TGCGCCAGCAGCCGTGGGACAGATTACGAGCAGTACTTC.

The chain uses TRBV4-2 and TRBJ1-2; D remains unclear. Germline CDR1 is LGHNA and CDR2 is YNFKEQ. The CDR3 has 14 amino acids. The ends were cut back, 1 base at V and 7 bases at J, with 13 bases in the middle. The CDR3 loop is CASSQGEAEGGYTF. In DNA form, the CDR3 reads TGTGCCAGCAGCCAAGGAGAGGCAGAAGGTGGCTACACCTTC.